The 13 T cell receptor beta chains reported below all come from one sample, sequenced in a study of identical twins. TCRdb reprocessed the 5' RACE reads via MiXCR and lists one record per CDR3 protein. The sample includes some 330,000 distinct CDR3 sequences, about 9% of them seen just once. The specimen was naive T cells sorted from blood. These receptors came from a woman between 50 and 59 years old in good health.

The chain links TRBV5-4 to TRBJ1-5; D gene ambiguous. CDR1 and CDR2 (germline): SGHNT, YYREEE (reference sequence). This CDR3 spans 12 amino acids. The V end was cut by 1 base, the J end by 5 bases, with 4 bases between. The CDR3 reads CASSLKDQPQHF. The DNA for the CDR3 is TGTGCCAGCAGCTTGAAAGATCAGCCCCAGCATTTT.

This clonotype was detected only a few times. The chain employs TRBV20-1 and TRBJ2-5, with a tentative D call TRBD1 (6 bases). This CDR3 region has 12 residues. V gave up 2 bases and J gave up 2 bases, with 6 bases separating them. Germline assignment: CDR1 DFQATT and CDR2 SNEGSKA (reference sequence). The CDR3 DNA reads as TGCAGTGCTAGAAGGGGGCAAGAGACCCAGTACTTC. Its translation: CSARRGQETQYF.

The chain links TRBV20-1 to TRBJ2-1, with 8 bases fitting TRBD2. This CDR3 comprises 17 residues. Germline V gene data show CDR1 as DFQATT and CDR2 as SNEGSKA (reference sequence). Losses at the gene ends were 5 bases for V and 4 bases for J; bases not matched to a gene: 16. The CDR3 region has the DNA TGCAGTGCTCGAACCGGACTAGCTGAAAAACTTTACAATGAGCAGTTCTTC. It codes for CSARTGLAEKLYNEQFF.

This clonotype was seen a handful of times. CDR3 region: CASSLGGQGGLYGYTF. DNA for the CDR3: TGTGCCAGCAGCTTAGGTGGACAGGGAGGCCTCTATGGCTACACCTTC. This sequence joins TRBV11-3 and TRBJ1-2; 8 bases line up with TRBD1. This CDR3 region has 16 residues. V lost 1 base, J lost 4 bases, and 8 bases stayed unmatched. Germline lookup yields CDR1 SGHNT and CDR2 YENEEA.

This clonotype was counted only a few times. The CDR3: CSARVPGGIQYF. The CDR3 nucleotides are TGCAGTGCTAGAGTACCCGGGGGCATTCAGTACTTC. V and J are TRBV20-1 and TRBJ2-4; the D gene is possibly TRBD2 (6 bases). The CDR3 length is 12 residues. V dropped 1 base and J dropped 9 bases, with 10 bases sitting between them. Germline CDR1 and CDR2: DFQATT and SNEGSKA (reference sequence).

CDR3: CASSFVLIGHGLYGYTF. Here the CDR3 DNA reads TGTGCCAGCAGCTTTGTATTGATCGGGCATGGACTATATGGCTACACCTTC. The rearrangement links TRBV7-9 to TRBJ1-2; no definite D call. Germline-derived CDR1 and CDR2 are SEHNR and FQNEAQ (reference sequence). The ends were cut back, 3 bases at V and 5 bases at J, with 22 bases in the middle. The CDR3 totals 17 residues.

This clonotype showed up just a few times. J is TRBJ2-7 and V is TRBV15, with 7 nucleotides matching TRBD1. J gave up 1 base and V 0 bases, and 0 bases lay outside the gene matches. The CDR3 extends over 14 amino acids. Germline V CDR1 and CDR2: LNHNV, YYDKDF (reference sequence). The CDR3 sequence is CATSRDRGSYEQYV. The CDR3 bases are TGTGCCACCAGCAGAGACAGGGGGTCCTACGAGCAGTACGTC.

This clonotype was detected once. CDR3 sequence (DNA): TGTGCCAGCAGCAATACGGAGCAGTTCTTC. It encodes CASSNTEQFF. V usage is TRBV7-9 and J usage is TRBJ2-1; no definite D call. The germline V gene encodes CDR1 SEHNR and CDR2 FQNEAQ (reference sequence). Trimming left V 5 bases short and J 10 bases short, with 6 bases between. The CDR3 sequence is 10 residues long.

The CDR3 nucleotides are TGTGCCAGCACCGAAAGGACAGGGGAGTACGAGCAGTACGTC. This sequence encodes CASTERTGEYEQYV. The chain couples TRBV5-5 to TRBJ2-7; 9 nucleotides agree with TRBD1. This CDR3 has 14 amino acids. Germline V lookup: CDR1 SGHKS, CDR2 YYEKEE (reference sequence). The J segment lost 4 bases and the V segment lost 6 bases, leaving 8 bases of the junction unmatched.

Notes on this clonotype: A single base separates this from a much larger clone, so it may be a read error. The chain is built from TRBV11-2 and TRBJ2-1; 9 nucleotides agree with TRBD1. The CDR3 is 18 residues long. CDR1 is SGHAT, CDR2 FQNNGV, per germline. The CDR3 sequence: CASSLAPRGTGTLFEQSF. CDR3 in DNA: TGTGCCAGCAGCTTAGCCCCCCGGGGGACAGGGACACTTTTTGAGCAGTCCTTC.

In this sample, this clonotype turned up a few times. The chain is built from TRBV19 and TRBJ1-1; 9 bases align to TRBD1. The CDR3 extends over 13 amino acids. V lost 9 bases and J lost 5; bases outside the gene matches: 7. From germline, CDR1 is LNHDA and CDR2 SQIVND (reference sequence). CDR3 sequence reads: CASRLQGATEAFF. As DNA, the CDR3 is TGTGCCAGCCGCTTACAGGGGGCGACTGAAGCTTTCTTT.

V gene TRBV12-3 or TRBV12-4 combines with J gene TRBJ2-3; D remains unclear. V was cut by 5 bases and J by 0 bases, with 12 bases left in between. The CDR3 consists of 15 residues. CDR3 in amino acids: CASSPRTVSTDTQYF. CDR3 bases: TGTGCCAGCAGTCCCAGGACGGTTAGCACAGATACGCAGTATTTT.

V gene TRBV7-6 combines with J gene TRBJ1-1, with D perhaps TRBD1 (5 bases). The CDR3 totals 15 residues. With 1 base removed from V and 4 bases from J, the gap between germline ends came to 13 bases. CDR1 is SGHVS, CDR2 FNYEAQ, per germline. The CDR3 spells CASSLDPPGTTEAFF. CDR3 DNA: TGTGCCAGCAGCTTAGATCCGCCAGGGACCACTGAAGCTTTCTTT.